This T cell receptor (beta chain) originates from a study of PD-1 blockade in classical Hodgkin lymphoma. Study-wide context: Once every 2 weeks, patients received intravenous nivolumab at 3 mg/kg. Whole-study findings and limits: The causes of the repertoire differences, possibly disease activity or prior therapy, remain undefined. Baseline TCR diversity was reportedly lower in newly diagnosed patients than in healthy donors. It was reported as lower still in relapsed/refractory patients. Similar baseline diversity was found in complete responders and newly diagnosed patients.

TCRdb keeps only in-frame clones here, not all; method: immunoSEQ multiplex PCR. The sample has some 24,000 clones; under 75% are singletons. Described time point: cycle 4 day 1 (C4D1), after five to seven weeks of nivolumab. Every patient had relapsed following autologous stem cell transplantation, and cohorts differed in brentuximab vedotin exposure. Note on this clone: Its antigen is not identified.

V lost 5 bases to trimming and J lost 3 bases; unmatched junction nucleotides: 3. The CDR3 covers 13 residues. The germline V gene encodes CDR1 MDHEN and CDR2 SYDVKM. V usage is TRBV28 and J usage is TRBJ1-2; 7 bases line up with TRBD1. This TCR derives from a human donor with classical Hodgkin lymphoma. This sample comprised peripheral blood mononuclear cells (PBMCs), obtained before the fourth cycle of nivolumab. CDR3 in DNA: TGTGCCAGCAGTGAGGGACAGTACTATGGCTACACCTTC. It encodes CASSEGQYYGYTF.